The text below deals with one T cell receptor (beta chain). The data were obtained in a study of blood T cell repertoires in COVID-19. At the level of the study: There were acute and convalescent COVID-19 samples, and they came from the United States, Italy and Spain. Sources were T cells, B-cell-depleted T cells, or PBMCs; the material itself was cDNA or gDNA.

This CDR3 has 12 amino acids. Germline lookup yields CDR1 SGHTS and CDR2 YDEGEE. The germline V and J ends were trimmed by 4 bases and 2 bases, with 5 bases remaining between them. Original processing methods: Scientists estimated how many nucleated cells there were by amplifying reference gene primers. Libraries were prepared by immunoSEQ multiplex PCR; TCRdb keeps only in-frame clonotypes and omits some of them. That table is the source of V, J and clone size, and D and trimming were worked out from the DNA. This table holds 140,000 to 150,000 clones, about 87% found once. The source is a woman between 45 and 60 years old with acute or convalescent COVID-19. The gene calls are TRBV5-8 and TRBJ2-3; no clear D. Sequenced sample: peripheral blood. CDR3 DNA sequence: TGTGCCAGCAGCCTCTTCACAGATACGCAGTATTTT. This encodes CASSLFTDTQYF.